The clone carrying this T cell receptor (beta chain) has more than one count but fewer than ten. Authors' methods: Nucleated cell number was recorded as an estimate derived from reference gene primer amplification. Generated by immunoSEQ multiplex PCR, the TCRdb table keeps only in-frame clones and is missing some. V and J calls and clone size are as listed in that table; D and trimming were resolved from the DNA. The repertoire consists of about 240,000 clones, with roughly 90% occurring once and the leading ten covering 2.5% to 3%. Germline-derived CDR1 and CDR2 are SEHNR and FQNEAQ (reference sequence). The CDR3 spans 13 residues. V was cut by 3 bases and J by 1 base, with 6 bases left in between. These data come from a study of blood T cell repertoires in COVID-19. As for the study in general: Researchers got acute and convalescent COVID-19 samples from the United States, Italy and Spain. Nucleic acid was either cDNA or gDNA, and it came from T cells, B-cell-depleted T cells, or PBMCs.

The chain recombines TRBV7-9 with TRBJ1-1; D call uncertain. This TCR came from a woman aged 25 to 45 with acute COVID-19. Sample: PBMCs or T cells enriched from blood (not recorded which). In DNA form, the CDR3 reads TGTGCCAGCAGCTTTCCGGGGAACACTGAAGCTTTCTTT. Translation gives CASSFPGNTEAFF.